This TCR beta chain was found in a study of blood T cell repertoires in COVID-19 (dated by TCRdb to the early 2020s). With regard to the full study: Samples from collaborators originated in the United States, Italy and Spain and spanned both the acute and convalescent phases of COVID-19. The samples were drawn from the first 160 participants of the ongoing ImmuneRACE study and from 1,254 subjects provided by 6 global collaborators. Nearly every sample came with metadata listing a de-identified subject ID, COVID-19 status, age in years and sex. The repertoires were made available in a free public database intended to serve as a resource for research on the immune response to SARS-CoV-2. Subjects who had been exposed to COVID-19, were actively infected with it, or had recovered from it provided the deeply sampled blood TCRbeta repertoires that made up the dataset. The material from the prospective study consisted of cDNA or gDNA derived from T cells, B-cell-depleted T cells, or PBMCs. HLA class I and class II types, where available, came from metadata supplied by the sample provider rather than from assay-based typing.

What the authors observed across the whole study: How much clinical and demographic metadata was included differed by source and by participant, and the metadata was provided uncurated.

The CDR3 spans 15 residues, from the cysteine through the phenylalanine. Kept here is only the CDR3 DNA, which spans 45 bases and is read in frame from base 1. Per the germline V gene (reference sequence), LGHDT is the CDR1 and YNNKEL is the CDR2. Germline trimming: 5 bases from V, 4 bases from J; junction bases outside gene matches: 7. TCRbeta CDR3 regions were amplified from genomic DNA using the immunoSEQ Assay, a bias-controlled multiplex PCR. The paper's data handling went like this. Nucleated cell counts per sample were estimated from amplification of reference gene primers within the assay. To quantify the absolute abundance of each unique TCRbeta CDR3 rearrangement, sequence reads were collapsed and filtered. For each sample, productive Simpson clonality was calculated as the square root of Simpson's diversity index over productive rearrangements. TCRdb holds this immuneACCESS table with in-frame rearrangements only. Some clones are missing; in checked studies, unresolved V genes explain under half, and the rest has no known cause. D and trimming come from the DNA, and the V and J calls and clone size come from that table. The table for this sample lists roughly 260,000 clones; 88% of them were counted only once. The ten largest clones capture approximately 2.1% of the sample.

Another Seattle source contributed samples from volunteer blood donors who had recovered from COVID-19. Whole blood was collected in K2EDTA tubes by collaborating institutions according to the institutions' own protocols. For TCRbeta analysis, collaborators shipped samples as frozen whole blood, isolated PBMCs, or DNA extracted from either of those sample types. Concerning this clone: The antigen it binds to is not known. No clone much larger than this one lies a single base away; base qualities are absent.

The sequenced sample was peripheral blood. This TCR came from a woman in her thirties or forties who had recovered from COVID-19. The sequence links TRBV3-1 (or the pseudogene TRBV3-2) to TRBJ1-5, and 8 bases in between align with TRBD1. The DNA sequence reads TGTGCCAGCAGCTCATCCGGGACAGGTAATCAGCCCCAGCATTTT. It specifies CASSSSGTGNQPQHF.